This T cell receptor (beta chain) was sequenced in a study of radiotherapy plus CTLA-4 blockade in lung cancer. Across the study: 15% to 20% of patients responded objectively, and roughly 30% achieved disease control.

Study conclusions and caveats: Following radiotherapy plus ipilimumab, tumor-derived TCR clones expanded in the blood. Strongest reported response predictors: early blood clone changes and post-radiation interferon-beta.

This clone was picked up a small number of times. The antigen is unknown. Germline loops: CDR1 SGHTS, CDR2 YDEGEE. The CDR3 loop spans 16 amino acids. V was trimmed by 0 bases and J by 0 bases, leaving 10 bases between them. Only in-frame clones appear in the TCRdb table, and some are missing; sequencing was by immunoSEQ multiplex PCR. Of about 28,000 clones listed, 70% to 85% are singletons. The TCR sequence derives from a human donor with non-small cell lung cancer who had stable disease on radiotherapy plus ipilimumab. The gene calls are TRBV5-8 and TRBJ1-3; D ambiguous. The sequences come from peripheral blood, collected from a patient treated with radiotherapy plus ipilimumab. The CDR3: CASSLEPKSSGNTIYF. CDR3 sequence (DNA): TGTGCCAGCAGCTTGGAGCCGAAGTCCTCTGGAAACACCATATATTTT.